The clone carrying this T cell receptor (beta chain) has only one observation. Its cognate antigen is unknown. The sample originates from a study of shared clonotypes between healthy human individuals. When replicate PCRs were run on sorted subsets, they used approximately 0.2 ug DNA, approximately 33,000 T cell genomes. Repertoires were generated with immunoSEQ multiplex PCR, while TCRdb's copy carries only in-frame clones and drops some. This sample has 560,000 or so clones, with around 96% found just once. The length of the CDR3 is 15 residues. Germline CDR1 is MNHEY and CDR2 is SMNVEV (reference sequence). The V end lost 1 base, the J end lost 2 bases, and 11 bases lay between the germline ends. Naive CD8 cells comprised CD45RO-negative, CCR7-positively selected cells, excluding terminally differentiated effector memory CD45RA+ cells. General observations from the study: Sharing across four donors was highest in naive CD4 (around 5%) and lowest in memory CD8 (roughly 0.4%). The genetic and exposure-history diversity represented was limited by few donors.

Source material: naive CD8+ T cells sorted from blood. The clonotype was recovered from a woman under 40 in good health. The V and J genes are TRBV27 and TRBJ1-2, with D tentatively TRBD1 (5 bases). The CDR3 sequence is CASSLLGAINYGYTF. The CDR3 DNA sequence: TGTGCCAGCAGTTTATTAGGGGCAATAAACTATGGCTACACCTTC.